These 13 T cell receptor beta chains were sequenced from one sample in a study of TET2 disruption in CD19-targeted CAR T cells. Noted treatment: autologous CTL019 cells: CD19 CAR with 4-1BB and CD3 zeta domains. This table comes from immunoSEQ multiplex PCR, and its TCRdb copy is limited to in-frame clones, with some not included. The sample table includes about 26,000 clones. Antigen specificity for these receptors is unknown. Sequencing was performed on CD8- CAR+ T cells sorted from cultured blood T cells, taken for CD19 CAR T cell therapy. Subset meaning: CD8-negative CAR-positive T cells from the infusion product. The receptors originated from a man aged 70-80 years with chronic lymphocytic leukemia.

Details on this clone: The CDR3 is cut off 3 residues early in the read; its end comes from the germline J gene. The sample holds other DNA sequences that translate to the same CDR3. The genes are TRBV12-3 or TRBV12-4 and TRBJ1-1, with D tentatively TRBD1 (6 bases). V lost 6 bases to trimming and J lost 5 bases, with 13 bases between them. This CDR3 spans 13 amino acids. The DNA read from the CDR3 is TGTGCCAGCAGCCTACAGGGAGGGACTGAA. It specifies CASSLQGGTE. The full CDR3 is CASSLQGGTEAFF.

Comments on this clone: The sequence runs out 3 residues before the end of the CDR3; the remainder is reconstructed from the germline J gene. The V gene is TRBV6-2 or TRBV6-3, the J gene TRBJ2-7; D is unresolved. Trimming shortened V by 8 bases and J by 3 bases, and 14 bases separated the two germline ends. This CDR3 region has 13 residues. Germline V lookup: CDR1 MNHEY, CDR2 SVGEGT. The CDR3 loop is CASVRDTIYEQYF. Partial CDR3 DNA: TGTGCCAGCGTGAGAGACACAATCTACGAG.

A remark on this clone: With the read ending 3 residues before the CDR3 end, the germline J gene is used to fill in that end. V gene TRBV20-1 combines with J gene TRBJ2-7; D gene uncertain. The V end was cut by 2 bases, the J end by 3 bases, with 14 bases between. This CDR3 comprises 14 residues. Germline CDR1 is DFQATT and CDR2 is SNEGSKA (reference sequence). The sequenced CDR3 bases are TGCAGTGCTAGAACATACGGGTTTGACTACGAG. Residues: CSARTYGFDYE. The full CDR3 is CSARTYGFDYEQYF.

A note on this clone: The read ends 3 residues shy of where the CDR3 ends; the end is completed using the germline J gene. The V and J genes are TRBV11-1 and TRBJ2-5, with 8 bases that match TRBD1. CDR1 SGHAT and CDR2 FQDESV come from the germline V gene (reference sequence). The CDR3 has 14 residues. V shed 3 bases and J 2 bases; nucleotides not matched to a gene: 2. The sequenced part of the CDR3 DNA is TGTGCCAGCAGCTTGCGGACAGGGCAAGAGACC. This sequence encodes CASSLRTGQET. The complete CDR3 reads CASSLRTGQETQYF.

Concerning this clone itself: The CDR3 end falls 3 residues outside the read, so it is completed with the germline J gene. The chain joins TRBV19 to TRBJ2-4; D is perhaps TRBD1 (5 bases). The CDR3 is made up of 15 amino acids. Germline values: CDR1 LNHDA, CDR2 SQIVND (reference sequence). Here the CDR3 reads CASSLQGWTSYGQYF. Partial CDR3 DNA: TGTGCCAGTAGTCTCCAGGGATGGACCTCTTATGGT. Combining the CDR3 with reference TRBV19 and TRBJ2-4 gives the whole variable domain DGGITQSPKYLFRKEGQNVTLSCEQNLNHDAMYWYRQDPGQGLRLIYYSQIVNDFQKGDIAEGYSVSREKKESFPLTVTSAQKNPTAFYLCASSLQGWTSYGQYFGAGTRLSVL.

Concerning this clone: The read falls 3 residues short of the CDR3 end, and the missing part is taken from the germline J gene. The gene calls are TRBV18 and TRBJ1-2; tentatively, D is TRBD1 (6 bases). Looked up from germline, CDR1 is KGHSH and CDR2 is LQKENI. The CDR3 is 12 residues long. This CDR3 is CASSPSGADYTF. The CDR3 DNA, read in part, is TGTGCCAGCTCACCATCAGGGGCCGAC.

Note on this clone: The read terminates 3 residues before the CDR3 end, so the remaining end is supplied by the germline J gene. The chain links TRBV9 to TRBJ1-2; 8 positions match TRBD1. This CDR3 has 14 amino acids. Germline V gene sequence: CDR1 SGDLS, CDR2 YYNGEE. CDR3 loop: CASSAQGAAGGYTF. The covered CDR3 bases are TGTGCCAGCAGCGCCCAGGGGGCGGCGGGCGGC.

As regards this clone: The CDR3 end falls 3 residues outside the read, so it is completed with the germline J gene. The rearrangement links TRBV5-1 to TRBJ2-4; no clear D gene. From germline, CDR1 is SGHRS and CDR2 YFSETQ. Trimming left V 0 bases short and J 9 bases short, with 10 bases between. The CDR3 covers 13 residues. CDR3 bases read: TGCGCCAGCAGCTTGGATCTATCAGGCATT. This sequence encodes CASSLDLSGI. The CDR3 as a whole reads CASSLDLSGIQYF.

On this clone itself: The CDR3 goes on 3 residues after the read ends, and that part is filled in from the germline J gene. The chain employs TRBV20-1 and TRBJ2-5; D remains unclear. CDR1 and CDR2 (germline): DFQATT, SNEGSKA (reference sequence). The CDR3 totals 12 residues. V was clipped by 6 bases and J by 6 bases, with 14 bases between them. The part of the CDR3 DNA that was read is TGCAGTGCCAATGGAGACGACAAGACC. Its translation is CSANGDDKT. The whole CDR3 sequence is CSANGDDKTQYF.

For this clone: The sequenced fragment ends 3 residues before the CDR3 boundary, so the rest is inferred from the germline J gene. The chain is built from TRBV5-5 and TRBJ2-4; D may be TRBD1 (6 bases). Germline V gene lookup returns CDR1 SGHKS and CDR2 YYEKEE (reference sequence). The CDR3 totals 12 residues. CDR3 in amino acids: CASSLETGAQYF. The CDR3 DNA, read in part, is TGTGCCAGCAGCTTGGAGACAGGAGCT.

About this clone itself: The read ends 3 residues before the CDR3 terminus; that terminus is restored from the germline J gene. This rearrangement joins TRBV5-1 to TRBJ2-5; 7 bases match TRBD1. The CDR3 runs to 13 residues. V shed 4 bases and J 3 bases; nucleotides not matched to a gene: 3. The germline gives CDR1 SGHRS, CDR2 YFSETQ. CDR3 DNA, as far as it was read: TGCGCCAGCAGCCCCGGGACAGAAGAGACC. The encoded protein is CASSPGTEET. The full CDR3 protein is CASSPGTEETQYF. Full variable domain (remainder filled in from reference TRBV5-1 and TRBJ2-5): KAGVTQTPRYLIKTRGQQVTLSCSPISGHRSVSWYQQTPGQGLQFLFEYFSETQRNKGNFPGRFSGRQFSNSRSEMNVSTLELGDSALYLCASSPGTEETQYFGPGTRLLVL.

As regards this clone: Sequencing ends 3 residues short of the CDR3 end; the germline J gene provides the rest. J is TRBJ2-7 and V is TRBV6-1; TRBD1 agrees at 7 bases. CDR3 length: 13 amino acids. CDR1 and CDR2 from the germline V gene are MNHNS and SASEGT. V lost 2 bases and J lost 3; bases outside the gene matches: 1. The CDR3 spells CASSERDSYEQYF. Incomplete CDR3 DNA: TGTGCCAGCAGTGAACGGGACAGCTACGAG.

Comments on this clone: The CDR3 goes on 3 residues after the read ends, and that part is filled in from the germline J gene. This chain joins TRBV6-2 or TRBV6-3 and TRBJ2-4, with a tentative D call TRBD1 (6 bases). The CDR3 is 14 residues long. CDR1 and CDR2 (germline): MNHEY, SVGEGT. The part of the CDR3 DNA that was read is TGTGCCAGCACGGGCAGGGACAAATTGGGGACT. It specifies CASTGRDKLGT. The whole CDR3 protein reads CASTGRDKLGTQYF.